This TCR beta chain is from a study of vaccination and CD4 T cells after COVID-19. The Oncomine TCR Beta short-read assay was applied to DNA of cultured CD4+ T cells. TCRdb passed the PCR reads through MiXCR, listing each CDR3 protein once. Here the sample spans 12,000 or so distinct CDR3 sequences, 45% to 60% being singletons. The treatment here: approximately nine-day PBMC culture with coronavirus spike peptide pools or control peptides (ViraFEST assay). For ViraFEST, peptide pools expanded antigen-specific T cells, after which the TCRs were sequenced. With regard to this clonotype: Its antigen remains unknown.

CDR1 and CDR2 from the germline V gene are SGHDN and FVKESK. The CDR3 runs to 13 residues. V was trimmed by 8 bases and J by 4 bases, leaving 14 bases between them. The clonotype was recovered from a human donor who had recovered from COVID-19. This chain connects TRBV14 to TRBJ1-2; maybe TRBD1 (5 bases). Sequenced sample: CD4+ T cells from blood, cultured in vitro. CDR3 sequence (DNA): TGTGCCAGCGGCTCCGGGGCCAGCTATGGCTACACCTTC. Protein product: CASGSGASYGYTF.